Listed here is a single T cell receptor beta chain. Its antigen remains unidentified. The CDR3 is 13 amino acids. Trimming removed 3 bases at V and 2 bases at J, with 8 bases between. CDR1 and CDR2 (germline): LNHDA, SQIVND (reference sequence). This entry is derived from a study of T cell responses to AZD1222 COVID-19 vaccine. General observations from the study: CD4 TCRs linked to vaccination spanned spike, dominating at 160-218 and 743-854. Once two AZD1222 doses were given, Spike-specific TCR breadth and depth went up.

Repertoires were generated with immunoSEQ multiplex PCR, while TCRdb's copy carries only in-frame clones and drops some. This sample has about 120,000 clones, with around 90% found just once. The chain has TRBV19 and TRBJ2-7, with D uncertain. The material was peripheral blood, obtained on day 0 of AZD1222 vaccination. The sequence was obtained from an adult in good health. The CDR3 nucleotides are TGTGCCAGTAGTATTATGGATCCCTACGAGCAGTACTTC. Translation: CASSIMDPYEQYF.